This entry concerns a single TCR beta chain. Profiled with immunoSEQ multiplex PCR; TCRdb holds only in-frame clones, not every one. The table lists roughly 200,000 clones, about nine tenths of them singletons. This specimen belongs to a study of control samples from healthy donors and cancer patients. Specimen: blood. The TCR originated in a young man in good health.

The chain's CDR3 is CASSYGLNNEQFF. The CDR3 coding sequence is TGTGCCAGCAGTTACGGACTCAACAATGAGCAGTTCTTC. The gene calls are TRBV27 and TRBJ2-1; D is perhaps TRBD2 (5 bases). The CDR3 length is 13 residues. Germline CDR1 is MNHEY and CDR2 is SMNVEV (reference sequence). Trimming removed 4 bases from V and 5 bases from J, with 9 bases in between.